The source of this TCR beta chain is a study of blood T cells in healthy people across ages. The CDR3 extends over 13 amino acids. Germline V gene data show CDR1 as SEHNR and CDR2 as FQNEAQ (reference sequence). With a J-beta primer mix and a sample-barcoded 5' primer, a second PCR ran about 7 to 12 cycles. TCRdb re-derived calls from the 5' RACE reads in MiXCR, one entry per CDR3 protein. The repertoire holds more than 1.4 million distinct CDR3 sequences, with roughly 40% as singletons. A note on this clonotype: Antigen: not known. Possible read error: a much larger clone is one base away.

General observations from the study: The unsorted PBMCs prevented any conclusive comparison of naive versus antigen-experienced cells.

The source of this sequence is a woman aged 18-29 years in good health. The V call is TRBV7-9, the J call TRBJ1-2; D not resolved. Sequencing was done on a sample of blood. In DNA, the CDR3 is TGTGCCAGCAGCTTAGACCCTAACTATGGCCACACCTTC. Translated, it gives CASSLDPNYGHTF.